This TCR beta chain was documented in a study of cytomegalovirus exposure and HLA in healthy donors. CDR3 length equals 15 residues. Trimming stripped 4 bases from V and 4 bases from J, with 16 bases between. Primers for the PCR totalled 60 Vbeta and 13 Jbeta. TCRdb keeps only in-frame clones here, not all; method: immunoSEQ multiplex PCR. The data contain about 120,000 clones, over 70% of them singletons. Specimen: PBMCs. The chain is built from TRBV23-1 and TRBJ2-5, with D perhaps TRBD2 (7 bases). TRBV23-1 is an ORF for which the function is uncertain. The receptor's source is a man in his forties in good health and CMV-seropositive. In DNA form, the CDR3 reads TGCGCCAGCAGTCTAAAGGGGGGGGCGAGAGAGACCCAGTACTTC. As protein: CASSLKGGARETQYF.